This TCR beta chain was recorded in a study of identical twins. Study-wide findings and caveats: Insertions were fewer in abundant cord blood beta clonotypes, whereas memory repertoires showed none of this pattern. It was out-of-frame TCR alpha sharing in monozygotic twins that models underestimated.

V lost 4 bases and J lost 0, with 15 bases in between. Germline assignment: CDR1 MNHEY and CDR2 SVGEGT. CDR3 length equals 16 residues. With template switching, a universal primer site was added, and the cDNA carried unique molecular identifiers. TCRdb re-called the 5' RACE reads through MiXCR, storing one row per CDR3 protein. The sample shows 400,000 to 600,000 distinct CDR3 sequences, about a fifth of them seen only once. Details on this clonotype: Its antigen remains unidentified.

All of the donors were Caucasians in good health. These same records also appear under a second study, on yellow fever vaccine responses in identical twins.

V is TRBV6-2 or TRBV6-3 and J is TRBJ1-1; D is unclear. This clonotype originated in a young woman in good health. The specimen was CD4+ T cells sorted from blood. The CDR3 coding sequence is TGTGCCAGCAGTTCTACTCGGATCCTTATGAACACTGAAGCTTTCTTT. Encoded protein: CASSSTRILMNTEAFF.